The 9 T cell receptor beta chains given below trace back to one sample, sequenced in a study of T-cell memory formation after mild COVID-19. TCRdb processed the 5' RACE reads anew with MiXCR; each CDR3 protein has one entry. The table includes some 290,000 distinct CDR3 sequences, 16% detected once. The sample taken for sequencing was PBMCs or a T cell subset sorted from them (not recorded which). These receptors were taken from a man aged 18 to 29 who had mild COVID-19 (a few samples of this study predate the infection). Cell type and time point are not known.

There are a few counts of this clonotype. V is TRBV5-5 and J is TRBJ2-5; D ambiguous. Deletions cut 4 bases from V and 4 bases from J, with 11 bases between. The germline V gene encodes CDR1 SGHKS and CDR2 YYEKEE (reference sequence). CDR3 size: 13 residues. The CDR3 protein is CASSLPLSETQYF. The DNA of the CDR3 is TGTGCCAGCAGCCTCCCCCTTTCAGAGACCCAGTACTTC.

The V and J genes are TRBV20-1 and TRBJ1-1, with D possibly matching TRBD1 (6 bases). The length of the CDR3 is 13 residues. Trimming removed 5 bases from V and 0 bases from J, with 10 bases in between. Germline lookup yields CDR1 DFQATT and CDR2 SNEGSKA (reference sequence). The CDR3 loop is CSACRDMNTEAFF. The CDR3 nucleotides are TGCAGTGCTTGCAGGGACATGAACACTGAAGCTTTCTTT.

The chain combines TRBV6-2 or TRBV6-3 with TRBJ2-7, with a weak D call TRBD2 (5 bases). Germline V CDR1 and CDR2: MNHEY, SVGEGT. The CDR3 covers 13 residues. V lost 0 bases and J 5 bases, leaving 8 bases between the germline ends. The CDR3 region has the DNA TGTGCCAGCAGTTACTCGCCGGGGAACGAGCAGTACGTC. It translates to CASSYSPGNEQYV.

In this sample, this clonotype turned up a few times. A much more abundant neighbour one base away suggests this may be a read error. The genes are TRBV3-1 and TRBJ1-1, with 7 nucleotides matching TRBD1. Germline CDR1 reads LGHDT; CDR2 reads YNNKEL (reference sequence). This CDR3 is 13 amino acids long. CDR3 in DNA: TGTGCCAGCAGCCCGACAGGGAACCCTGAAGCTTTCTTT. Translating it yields CASSPTGNPEAFF.

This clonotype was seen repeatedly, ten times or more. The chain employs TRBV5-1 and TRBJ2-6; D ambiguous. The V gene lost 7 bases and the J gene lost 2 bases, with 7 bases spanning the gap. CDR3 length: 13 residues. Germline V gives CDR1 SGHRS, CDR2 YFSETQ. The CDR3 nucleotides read TGCGCCAGCCGCGACCCTGGGGCCAACGTCCTGACTTTC. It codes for CASRDPGANVLTF.

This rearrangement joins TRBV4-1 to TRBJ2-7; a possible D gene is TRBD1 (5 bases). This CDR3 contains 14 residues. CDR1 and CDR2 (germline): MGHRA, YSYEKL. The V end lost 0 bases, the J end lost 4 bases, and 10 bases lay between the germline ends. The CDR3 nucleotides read TGCGCCAGCAGCCAAGATGCGGACACTTACGAGCAGTACGTC. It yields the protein CASSQDADTYEQYV.

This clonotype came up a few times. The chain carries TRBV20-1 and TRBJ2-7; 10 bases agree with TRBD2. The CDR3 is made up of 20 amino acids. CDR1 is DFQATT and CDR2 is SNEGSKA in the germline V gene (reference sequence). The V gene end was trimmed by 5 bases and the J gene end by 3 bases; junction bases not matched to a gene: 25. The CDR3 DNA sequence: TGCAGTGCTCGCGCGGCAGCGGGGGGGCCGATTAGTAGGTCCTACTACGAGCAGTACTTC. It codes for CSARAAAGGPISRSYYEQYF.

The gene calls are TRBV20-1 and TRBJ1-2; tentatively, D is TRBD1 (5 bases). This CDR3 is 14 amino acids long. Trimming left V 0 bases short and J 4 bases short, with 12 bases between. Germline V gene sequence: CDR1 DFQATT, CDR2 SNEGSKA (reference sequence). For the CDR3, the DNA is TGCAGTGCTAGAGAGGGCTCCGGGGCCTATGGCTACACCTTC. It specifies CSAREGSGAYGYTF.

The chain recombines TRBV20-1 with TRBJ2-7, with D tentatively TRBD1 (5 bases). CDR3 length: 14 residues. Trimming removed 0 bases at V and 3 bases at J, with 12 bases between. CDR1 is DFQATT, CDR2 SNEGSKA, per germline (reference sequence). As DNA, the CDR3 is TGCAGTGCTAGAGATCTTCAGGGATACTACGAGCAGTACGTC. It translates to CSARDLQGYYEQYV.